Below are 5 T cell receptor beta chains sequenced from a single sample in a study of graft-versus-host responses after intestinal transplantation. TCRdb's copy holds only in-frame clones and misses some; the assay was immunoSEQ multiplex PCR. The sample includes around 110,000 clones, approximately 90% of them seen just once. These receptors' targets are unknown. Specimen: unstimulated CD4+ T cells sorted from spleen or lymph node cells, collected before intestinal transplant. The receptor set was obtained from a human donor who received an intestinal transplant.

The chain couples TRBV11-2 to TRBJ1-2, with a tentative D call TRBD1 (6 bases). Trimming took 1 base from V and 8 from J, leaving 14 bases between them. The CDR3 runs 14 residues. Germline assignment: CDR1 SGHAT and CDR2 FQNNGV. The CDR3 sequence: CASSLGGQLGGYTF. DNA of the CDR3: TGTGCCAGCAGCTTAGGTGGACAGCTAGGCGGCTACACCTTC.

CDR3 protein: CASSPSGPVQPQHF. For the CDR3, the DNA is TGTGCCAGCAGTCCCAGCGGCCCGGTACAGCCCCAGCATTTT. V is TRBV25-1 and J is TRBJ1-5; D not certain. V was shortened by 5 bases and J by 7 bases, with 15 bases between the two germline ends. CDR1 is MGHDK and CDR2 is SYGVNS in the germline V gene. This CDR3 is 14 amino acids long.

The chain has TRBV28 and TRBJ2-1, with TRBD2 matching 7 bases. The CDR3 contains 14 residues. Germline V gene lookup returns CDR1 MDHEN and CDR2 SYDVKM. Trimming cost V 2 bases and J 9 bases; bases outside gene matches: 7. Here the CDR3 reads CASSLMRGSTEQFF. CDR3 in DNA: TGTGCCAGCAGTTTAATGCGGGGGTCCACTGAGCAGTTCTTC.

In its sample, this clone was seen once. The V gene is TRBV10-3, the J gene TRBJ2-5; 9 bases are shared with TRBD1. The end of the DNA is better explained by TRBJ2-7, so the J call may be wrong. Germline lookup yields CDR1 ENHRY and CDR2 SYGVKD. The CDR3 contains 17 residues. CDR3 loop: CAITPGQGAGFESEQYF. The CDR3 nucleotides are TGTGCCATCACTCCGGGACAGGGCGCCGGATTTGAGTCCGAGCAGTACTTC.

The rearrangement joins TRBV18 to TRBJ1-1, with D possibly TRBD1 on 5 matching bases. Germline V CDR1 and CDR2: KGHSH, LQKENI. The CDR3 consists of 14 residues. V was pared by 1 base and J by 2 bases, with 8 bases between. CDR3 coding DNA: TGTGCCAGCTCACCACAGGGACTAAACACTGAAGCTTTCTTT. It is translated as CASSPQGLNTEAFF.